This is a list of T cell receptor beta chains from one sample in a study of blood T cell repertoires in COVID-19. The repertoire was sequenced with immunoSEQ multiplex PCR; TCRdb's copy has only in-frame clones and lacks some. In the table there are a few hundred thousand clones, 65% to 90% of which are singletons. Sequencing was carried out using peripheral blood. Receptors originate from a man in his fifties with active or convalescent COVID-19. Each CDR3 is given with its conserved first and last residue. A D gene is named only where the DNA matches it firmly. Clone size, where shown, is once, few, many, or a class for clones that have expanded.

V gene	clone size	J gene	D gene	CDR3 protein	CDR3 DNA
TRBV30	-	TRBJ2-3	TRBD1	CACGTGNHPDTQYF	TGTGCCTGCGGGACAGGGAATCACCCAGATACGCAGTATTTT
TRBV30	-	TRBJ1-1	-	CAWTLLTSGGLGAFF	TGTGCCTGGACGCTACTCACCTCGGGCGGGTTGGGGGCTTTCTTT
TRBV27	-	TRBJ2-2	TRBD2	CASSLLAANTGELFF	TGTGCCAGCAGTTTACTAGCGGCGAACACCGGGGAGCTGTTTTTT
TRBV9	-	TRBJ1-1	-	CASSGTLNTEAFF	TGTGCCAGCAGCGGGACACTGAACACTGAAGCTTTCTTT
TRBV29-1	-	TRBJ1-2	-	CSVDLGGVGGYTF	TGCAGCGTTGACTTAGGGGGGGTAGGAGGCTACACCTTC
TRBV5-8	-	TRBJ1-3	TRBD1	CASSLNGQGGNTIYF	TGTGCCAGCAGCTTGAATGGACAGGGGGGAAACACCATATATTTT
TRBV4-1	-	TRBJ2-1	TRBD1	CASSVTGGTYNEQFF	TGCGCCAGCAGCGTTACAGGGGGCACCTACAATGAGCAGTTCTTC
TRBV5-6	-	TRBJ2-5	TRBD2	CASSAGLAGPETQYF	TGTGCCAGCAGCGCGGGACTAGCGGGACCAGAGACCCAGTACTTC
TRBV3-1/TRBV3-2	few	TRBJ2-7	TRBD1	CASSQVPLGTGVYEQYF	TGTGCCAGCAGCCAAGTGCCCCTGGGGACAGGGGTCTACGAGCAGTACTTC
TRBV28	-	TRBJ1-5	-	CASSLSPGMGQPQHF	TGTGCCAGCAGTCTCTCTCCAGGGATGGGACAGCCCCAGCATTTT
TRBV30	-	TRBJ1-2	-	CAWSVGLRDGYTF	TGTGCCTGGAGTGTAGGGCTGAGGGATGGCTACACCTTC
TRBV28	-	TRBJ1-2	-	CASNKGYGYTF	TGTGCCAGCAACAAGGGGTATGGCTACACCTTC
TRBV27	-	TRBJ2-7	-	CASHAGPPYEQYF	TGTGCCAGTCACGCCGGTCCCCCCTACGAGCAGTACTTC
TRBV3-1/TRBV3-2	-	TRBJ2-7	TRBD2	CASSQLGTSVSYEQYF	TGTGCCAGCAGCCAACTAGGGACTAGCGTTTCCTACGAGCAGTACTTC
TRBV27	-	TRBJ2-3	-	CATEETGSKVALDSTDTQYF	TGTGCCACCGAAGAGACAGGCTCAAAGGTGGCATTAGATAGCACAGATACGCAGTATTTT
TRBV5-6	-	TRBJ2-6	TRBD1	CASVRTGPRAGANVLTF	TGTGCTTCAGTCCGGACAGGTCCCCGAGCTGGGGCCAACGTCCTGACTTTC
TRBV2	-	TRBJ2-7	TRBD2	CASSEAPGTSGEQYF	TGTGCCAGCAGTGAAGCCCCCGGGACTAGCGGAGAGCAGTACTTC
TRBV2	-	TRBJ2-7	TRBD1	CASSEALGTGEPKQYF	TGTGCCAGCAGTGAAGCGCTTGGGACAGGGGAACCAAAGCAGTACTTC
TRBV19	-	TRBJ2-3	TRBD2	CASSIPYRGADTQYF	TGTGCCAGTAGTATACCCTACCGGGGGGCAGATACGCAGTATTTT
TRBV18	-	TRBJ2-1	TRBD2	CASSPLRETVYEQFF	TGTGCCAGCTCACCACTGCGGGAGACGGTTTATGAGCAGTTCTTC
TRBV6-2/TRBV6-3	-	TRBJ2-1	-	CASSFVIDNEQFF	TGTGCCAGCAGTTTTGTAATTGACAATGAGCAGTTCTTC
TRBV7-9	-	TRBJ1-4	TRBD1	CASSLAARGTGNEKLFF	TGTGCCAGCAGCTTAGCAGCGCGCGGGACAGGGAATGAAAAACTGTTTTTT
TRBV5-4	-	TRBJ2-1	TRBD2	CASSHLAGSNNEQFF	TGTGCCAGCAGCCATCTAGCGGGAAGCAACAATGAGCAGTTCTTC
TRBV5-8	-	TRBJ1-3	-	CASSRTGFGNTIYF	TGTGCCAGCAGCCGTACAGGGTTTGGAAACACCATATATTTT
TRBV18	-	TRBJ1-1	-	CASSPQGSTEAFF	TGTGCCAGCTCACCACAGGGGTCCACTGAAGCTTTCTTT
TRBV5-5	-	TRBJ2-7	-	CASSLAQVYEQYF	TGTGCCAGCAGCTTGGCGCAGGTCTACGAGCAGTACTTC
TRBV27	-	TRBJ2-3	-	CASSYTGVPDTQYF	TGTGCCAGCAGCTACACGGGAGTTCCGGATACGCAGTATTTT
TRBV4-2	-	TRBJ1-2	-	CASSQGGGANYGYTF	TGTGCCAGCAGCCAAGGGGGAGGGGCGAACTATGGCTACACCTTC
TRBV18	-	TRBJ1-1	-	CASSEGGTEAFF	TGTGCCAGCTCGGAGGGAGGCACTGAAGCTTTCTTT
TRBV5-6	-	TRBJ2-7	-	CASSSFGFEQYF	TGTGCCAGCAGTAGCTTTGGGTTCGAGCAGTACTTC
TRBV29-1	-	TRBJ1-1	-	CSVETPRDTEAFF	TGCAGCGTTGAAACCCCACGGGACACTGAAGCTTTCTTT
TRBV7-9	-	TRBJ1-5	-	CASSPGGRPDQPQHF	TGTGCCAGCAGCCCGGGGGGACGTCCAGATCAGCCCCAGCATTTT
TRBV5-1	-	TRBJ2-1	TRBD2	CASSPGGLADYNEQFF	TGCGCCAGCAGCCCGGGGGGACTAGCGGATTACAATGAGCAGTTCTTC
TRBV9	-	TRBJ2-1	-	CASSVGDFDQDEQFF	TGTGCCAGCAGCGTAGGGGACTTTGACCAAGATGAGCAGTTCTTC
TRBV18	-	TRBJ2-3	-	CASSRGLGTDTQYF	TGTGCCAGCTCCCGGGGGTTGGGCACAGATACGCAGTATTTT
TRBV2	-	TRBJ2-1	TRBD2	CASSEGSGGGNEQFF	TGTGCCAGCAGTGAAGGTAGCGGGGGAGGCAATGAGCAGTTCTTC
TRBV20-1	-	TRBJ2-3	-	CSASGQGNTDTQYF	TGCAGTGCTAGTGGCCAGGGAAACACAGATACGCAGTATTTT
TRBV15	-	TRBJ2-2	-	CATTGEVNTGELFF	TGTGCCACCACGGGTGAAGTAAACACCGGGGAGCTGTTTTTT
TRBV4-3	many	TRBJ2-2	-	CASSQDAASETGELFF	TGCGCCAGCAGCCAAGATGCGGCTAGCGAGACCGGGGAGCTGTTTTTT
TRBV5-1	-	TRBJ2-7	TRBD1	CASSNPGTGSYEQYF	TGCGCCAGCAGCAACCCCGGGACAGGTTCCTACGAGCAGTACTTC
TRBV28	-	TRBJ2-1	-	CATQVGRRNEQFF	TGTGCCACACAAGTTGGGAGGAGGAATGAGCAGTTCTTC
TRBV7-3	-	TRBJ1-1	-	CASSLHRETEAFF	TGTGCCAGCAGCCTCCATAGAGAGACTGAAGCTTTCTTT
TRBV19	-	TRBJ2-3	TRBD1	CASSIVGQTVFPTDTQYF	TGTGCCAGTAGTATAGTGGGACAGACCGTTTTTCCCACAGATACGCAGTATTTT
TRBV9	-	TRBJ2-3	TRBD2	CASSSPGGRADTQYF	TGTGCCAGCAGCTCACCTGGTGGGAGGGCAGATACGCAGTATTTT
TRBV5-1	-	TRBJ1-4	-	CASSLGDRGAREKLFF	TGCGCCAGCAGCTTGGGGGACCGGGGGGCGAGGGAAAAACTGTTTTTT
TRBV11-3	-	TRBJ2-1	TRBD2	CASSSRLAAYNEQFF	TGTGCCAGCAGCTCCAGACTAGCTGCCTACAATGAGCAGTTCTTC
TRBV21-1	-	TRBJ2-5	-	CASSKGTGDPQETQYF	TGTGCCAGCAGCAAAGGGACAGGGGACCCCCAAGAGACCCAGTACTTC
TRBV10-3	-	TRBJ2-7	TRBD1	CAAAPGQFSEQYF	TGTGCCGCAGCCCCGGGACAGTTCTCCGAGCAGTACTTC
TRBV4-1	-	TRBJ2-1	TRBD1	CASSQRTGGIQNEQFF	TGCGCCAGCAGCCAACGGACAGGGGGTATACAGAATGAGCAGTTCTTC
TRBV6-6	-	TRBJ1-1	-	CASSSSSGHNTEAFF	TGTGCCAGCAGCTCGAGCTCGGGACATAACACTGAAGCTTTCTTT
TRBV28	-	TRBJ1-3	-	CASTRGSSGNTIYF	TGTGCCAGCACACGAGGGAGCTCTGGAAACACCATATATTTT